Listed below are T cell receptor beta chains from one sample, sequenced in a study of cytomegalovirus exposure and HLA in healthy donors. Using immunoSEQ multiplex PCR, the repertoire was profiled, and TCRdb retains in-frame clones only, with some absent. Recorded for this sample: around 70,000 clones. Sequenced: PBMCs. Receptor source: a boy younger than 18 in good health and CMV-seronegative. CDR3s include the opening cysteine and the closing phenylalanine or tryptophan. A D gene is named only where the DNA matches it firmly.

j_gene,v_gene,d_gene,CDR3aa,CDR3nt
TRBJ1-5,TRBV6-5,.,CASRPTDSNQPQHF,TGTGCCAGCAGACCGACAGATAGCAATCAGCCCCAGCATTTT
TRBJ1-3,TRBV2,.,CASSDKLVGGYSGNTIYF,TGTGCCAGCAGTGATAAGTTAGTAGGGGGATACTCTGGAAACACCATATATTTT
TRBJ1-6,TRBV6-5,.,CATRRGYNSPLHF,TGTGCCACCAGAAGGGGGTATAATTCACCCCTCCACTTT
TRBJ2-7,TRBV7-9,.,CASSLNSDNEQYF,TGTGCCAGCAGCTTAAATAGCGATAACGAGCAGTACTTC
TRBJ2-7,TRBV27,.,CASRLNHLTGEQYF,TGTGCCAGCCGACTGAATCACCTAACGGGAGAGCAGTACTTC
TRBJ2-7,TRBV7-9,TRBD1,CASSPRDSTPSYEQYF,TGTGCCAGCAGCCCACGGGACAGCACCCCCTCCTACGAGCAGTACTTC
TRBJ2-7,TRBV19,TRBD1,CASSLFPGQGSYEQYF,TGTGCCAGTAGCCTATTTCCGGGACAGGGCTCCTACGAGCAGTACTTC
TRBJ1-6,TRBV7-8,TRBD1,CASSSEQGSSSPLHF,TGTGCCAGCAGCTCAGAACAGGGGTCAAGTTCACCCCTCCACTTT
TRBJ2-3,TRBV7-9,TRBD2,CASSSGTSGGPNTDTQYF,TGTGCCAGCAGCTCTGGGACTAGCGGGGGCCCGAACACAGATACGCAGTATTTT
TRBJ2-1,TRBV6-1,TRBD2,CASHLTSGPYNEQFF,TGTGCCAGCCACCTCACTAGCGGGCCCTACAATGAGCAGTTCTTC
TRBJ1-1,TRBV19,TRBD1,CASSHRRQGWAAFF,TGTGCCAGTAGCCATAGGAGACAGGGTTGGGCAGCTTTCTTT
TRBJ2-5,TRBV9,.,CASSAGTVPQETQYF,TGTGCCAGCAGCGCCGGGACTGTACCTCAGGAGACCCAGTACTTC
TRBJ1-1,TRBV7-4,.,CASSLERGTEAFF,TGTGCCAGCAGCTTAGAAAGGGGCACTGAAGCTTTCTTT
TRBJ2-7,TRBV29-1,.,CSVESGTGNSYEQYF,TGCAGCGTTGAGTCGGGAACAGGGAATTCCTACGAGCAGTACTTC
TRBJ1-1,TRBV18,.,CASAPPTGVMGTEAFF,TGTGCCAGCGCACCACCGACGGGGGTTATGGGCACTGAAGCTTTCTTT
TRBJ2-7,TRBV27,.,CASSWSGDLYEQYF,TGTGCCAGCAGTTGGTCGGGGGATCTATACGAGCAGTACTTC
TRBJ1-2,TRBV19,.,CASSTPGKTNYGYTF,TGTGCCAGTAGTACCCCAGGAAAAACTAACTATGGCTACACCTTC
TRBJ1-2,TRBV18,TRBD1,CASSPGTGVNGYGYTF,TGTGCCAGCTCACCCGGGACAGGGGTCAATGGGTATGGCTACACCTTC
TRBJ1-1,TRBV19,TRBD1,CASSTEPGQGLKAFF,TGTGCCAGTAGTACGGAACCGGGACAGGGGCTCAAAGCTTTCTTT
TRBJ1-2,TRBV7-9,TRBD1,CASSQTGANGYTF,TGTGCCAGCAGCCAGACAGGGGCGAATGGCTACACCTTC
TRBJ1-1,TRBV29-1,.,CSVEVGGGGNTEAFF,TGCAGCGTTGAAGTGGGGGGAGGGGGGAACACTGAAGCTTTCTTT
TRBJ1-1,TRBV4-3,.,CASSQGAYTEAFF,TGCGCCAGCAGCCAAGGAGCTTACACTGAAGCTTTCTTT
TRBJ2-1,TRBV29-1,.,CSVDGQGPNEQFF,TGCAGCGTTGATGGGCAGGGCCCAAATGAGCAGTTCTTC
TRBJ2-1,TRBV20-1,.,CSAAGFFGQFF,TGCAGTGCTGCAGGGTTCTTCGGGCAGTTCTTC
TRBJ2-2,TRBV7-2,.,CASSLVITGELFF,TGTGCCAGCAGCTTAGTTATCACCGGGGAGCTGTTTTTT
TRBJ1-2,TRBV29-1,TRBD1,CSVTTGQGKADGYTF,TGCAGCGTCACCACTGGACAGGGGAAGGCGGATGGCTACACCTTC
TRBJ1-5,TRBV6-1,.,CASSDLRGRQPQHF,TGTGCCAGCAGTGATCTAAGGGGCAGGCAGCCCCAGCATTTT
TRBJ1-2,TRBV18,.,CASSVTGNYGYTF,TGTGCCAGCTCAGTCACAGGGAACTATGGCTACACCTTC
TRBJ2-5,TRBV9,.,CASSVAGGLKETQYF,TGTGCCAGCAGCGTTGCGGGCGGTTTAAAAGAGACCCAGTACTTC
TRBJ2-2,TRBV18,.,CASSSTGPNTGELFF,TGTGCCAGCTCATCGACAGGCCCAAACACCGGGGAGCTGTTTTTT
TRBJ2-7,TRBV6-5,TRBD1,CASSYSGTGGLYEQYF,TGTGCCAGCAGTTACTCCGGGACAGGGGGCCTGTACGAGCAGTACTTC
TRBJ2-5,TRBV29-1,.,CSVVLRGSPIQENQYF,TGCAGCGTTGTACTCCGAGGGAGTCCCATTCAAGAGAACCAGTACTTC
TRBJ2-2,TRBV7-6,.,CASSSRQGGGELFF,TGTGCCAGCAGCTCAAGACAGGGAGGCGGGGAGCTGTTTTTT
TRBJ2-3,TRBV29-1,TRBD2,CSGRLAENTQYF,TGCAGCGGCCGACTAGCTGAAAATACGCAGTATTTT
TRBJ1-4,TRBV6-1,.,CASSDVWRATNEKLFF,TGTGCCAGCAGTGACGTGTGGAGGGCAACTAATGAAAAACTGTTTTTT
TRBJ1-1,TRBV29-1,TRBD1,CSGRQGIMNTEAFF,TGCAGCGGGCGACAGGGAATAATGAACACTGAAGCTTTCTTT
TRBJ1-6,TRBV6-1,TRBD1,CASSEGDSRLVHSPLHF,TGTGCCAGCAGTGAAGGGGACAGTCGGTTGGTCCATTCACCCCTCCACTTT